These T cell receptor beta chains were read from a single sample in a study of spatial heterogeneity in lung cancer. In TCRdb, the 5' RACE reads were re-called with MiXCR into one record per CDR3 protein. Among 40,000 to 55,000 distinct CDR3 sequences listed, roughly an eighth were seen once. This specimen was PBMCs, taken at surgery. All receptors derive from a male donor with early-stage non-small cell lung cancer. The CDR3 runs from the conserved cysteine through the conserved F or W. D genes are given only for firm matches. Expanded clones get a size class; other rows say once, few or many, or leave the size out.

j_gene: TRBJ2-7; abundance: many; len: 14; v_gene: TRBV20-1; d_gene: TRBD1; CDR3aa: CSASGTGTSYEQYF; CDR3nt: TGCAGTGCTTCCGGGACAGGGACCTCCTACGAGCAGTACTTC
j_gene: TRBJ2-2; abundance: few; len: 17; v_gene: TRBV29-1; d_gene: NA; CDR3aa: CSVEDWTASTNTGELFF; CDR3nt: TGCAGCGTTGAAGACTGGACAGCCTCCACGAACACCGGGGAGCTGTTTTTT
j_gene: TRBJ1-4; abundance: many; len: 16; v_gene: TRBV7-2; d_gene: TRBD1; CDR3aa: CASSLTLQGAGEKLFF; CDR3nt: TGTGCCAGCAGCCTGACCTTACAGGGGGCGGGTGAAAAACTGTTTTTT
j_gene: TRBJ2-5; abundance: few; len: 16; v_gene: TRBV18; d_gene: NA; CDR3aa: CASSPLDPGRQETQYF; CDR3nt: TGTGCCAGCTCACCCTTAGACCCAGGGCGGCAAGAGACCCAGTACTTC
j_gene: TRBJ1-1; abundance: NA; len: 17; v_gene: TRBV5-1; d_gene: NA; CDR3aa: CASSLYGGSLMNTEAFF; CDR3nt: TGCGCCAGCAGCTTGTATGGGGGGAGCCTCATGAACACTGAAGCTTTCTTT
j_gene: TRBJ1-1; abundance: many; len: 14; v_gene: TRBV5-1; d_gene: NA; CDR3aa: CASSPGQMNTEAFF; CDR3nt: TGCGCCAGCAGCCCAGGACAGATGAACACTGAAGCTTTCTTT
j_gene: TRBJ1-2; abundance: many; len: 13; v_gene: TRBV20-1; d_gene: NA; CDR3aa: CRGAAAGVYGYTF; CDR3nt: TGCAGGGGGGCCGCCGCCGGGGTCTATGGCTACACCTTC
j_gene: TRBJ1-1; abundance: many; len: 13; v_gene: TRBV20-1; d_gene: NA; CDR3aa: CSASRGADTEAFF; CDR3nt: TGCAGTGCTAGTCGGGGGGCGGACACTGAAGCTTTCTTT
j_gene: TRBJ2-7; abundance: many; len: 13; v_gene: TRBV5-1; d_gene: NA; CDR3aa: CASSFGQSYEQYF; CDR3nt: TGCGCCAGCAGCTTTGGACAGTCCTACGAGCAGTACTTC
j_gene: TRBJ2-1; abundance: many; len: 13; v_gene: TRBV7-2; d_gene: TRBD2; CDR3aa: CASLDQREGEQFF; CDR3nt: TGTGCCAGCTTGGACCAGCGGGAAGGTGAGCAGTTCTTC
j_gene: TRBJ2-7; abundance: medium-sized; len: 14; v_gene: TRBV4-3; d_gene: NA; CDR3aa: CASSQAQGRYEQYF; CDR3nt: TGCGCCAGCAGCCAAGCTCAGGGGCGCTACGAGCAGTACTTC
j_gene: TRBJ2-3; abundance: few; len: 16; v_gene: TRBV9; d_gene: TRBD2; CDR3aa: CASSVGAGVGADTQYF; CDR3nt: TGTGCCAGCAGCGTCGGAGCGGGAGTGGGGGCAGATACGCAGTATTTT
j_gene: TRBJ2-5; abundance: many; len: 15; v_gene: TRBV9; d_gene: NA; CDR3aa: CASSVAGTGQETQYF; CDR3nt: TGTGCCAGCAGCGTCGCCGGGACTGGGCAAGAGACCCAGTACTTC
j_gene: TRBJ2-7; abundance: NA; len: 14; v_gene: TRBV11-3; d_gene: TRBD1; CDR3aa: CASSPGQVPYEQYF; CDR3nt: TGTGCCAGCAGCCCAGGACAGGTACCCTACGAGCAGTACTTC
j_gene: TRBJ2-2; abundance: few; len: 15; v_gene: TRBV12-3/TRBV12-4; d_gene: NA; CDR3aa: CASSPEGIWTGELFF; CDR3nt: TGTGCCAGCAGTCCTGAGGGAATTTGGACCGGGGAGCTGTTTTTT
j_gene: TRBJ1-4; abundance: few; len: 15; v_gene: TRBV7-2; d_gene: NA; CDR3aa: CASSAHRRGNEKLFF; CDR3nt: TGTGCCAGCAGCGCCCACCGGCGGGGTAATGAAAAACTGTTTTTT
j_gene: TRBJ2-1; abundance: many; len: 14; v_gene: TRBV20-1; d_gene: NA; CDR3aa: CSARDRELYNEQFF; CDR3nt: TGCAGTGCTAGAGACAGGGAATTGTACAATGAGCAGTTCTTC
j_gene: TRBJ2-6; abundance: NA; len: 17; v_gene: TRBV19; d_gene: NA; CDR3aa: CASSGVLETSGANVLTF; CDR3nt: TGTGCCAGTAGTGGGGTCTTAGAAACCTCTGGGGCCAACGTCCTGACTTTC
j_gene: TRBJ1-2; abundance: few; len: 14; v_gene: TRBV12-3/TRBV12-4; d_gene: NA; CDR3aa: CASSPIGGARGYTF; CDR3nt: TGTGCCAGCAGTCCCATCGGAGGGGCGCGGGGCTACACCTTC
j_gene: TRBJ1-2; abundance: many; len: 14; v_gene: TRBV4-3; d_gene: NA; CDR3aa: CASSQGVGVFGYTF; CDR3nt: TGCGCCAGCAGCCAAGGGGTTGGGGTATTCGGCTACACCTTC
j_gene: TRBJ1-5; abundance: NA; len: 13; v_gene: TRBV20-1; d_gene: NA; CDR3aa: CSATTSGNQPQHF; CDR3nt: TGCAGTGCTACAACATCCGGCAATCAGCCCCAGCATTTT
j_gene: TRBJ1-2; abundance: medium-sized; len: 14; v_gene: TRBV27; d_gene: TRBD1; CDR3aa: CASSLQGANYGYTF; CDR3nt: TGTGCCAGCAGTTTGCAGGGGGCAAACTATGGCTACACCTTC
j_gene: TRBJ1-2; abundance: many; len: 15; v_gene: TRBV5-1; d_gene: NA; CDR3aa: CASSPERFRDYGYTF; CDR3nt: TGCGCCAGCAGCCCCGAACGGTTTAGAGATTATGGCTACACCTTC
j_gene: TRBJ1-1; abundance: NA; len: 13; v_gene: TRBV28; d_gene: NA; CDR3aa: CASSTGSILEAFF; CDR3nt: TGTGCCAGCAGTACTGGCAGCATCCTTGAAGCTTTCTTT
j_gene: TRBJ2-5; abundance: many; len: 16; v_gene: TRBV18; d_gene: NA; CDR3aa: CASSPRTGGLQETQYF; CDR3nt: TGTGCCAGCTCACCAAGAACAGGAGGTCTCCAAGAGACCCAGTACTTC
j_gene: TRBJ1-6; abundance: NA; len: 16; v_gene: TRBV27; d_gene: TRBD1; CDR3aa: CASSRGRTGDNSPLHF; CDR3nt: TGTGCCAGCAGTAGAGGTAGGACAGGCGACAATTCACCCCTCCACTTT
j_gene: TRBJ2-5; abundance: few; len: 15; v_gene: TRBV20-1; d_gene: NA; CDR3aa: CSARGLGGPQETQYF; CDR3nt: TGCAGTGCTAGAGGGCTCGGGGGGCCCCAAGAGACCCAGTACTTC
j_gene: TRBJ1-2; abundance: NA; len: 12; v_gene: TRBV20-1; d_gene: NA; CDR3aa: CSAAVRSYGYTF; CDR3nt: TGCAGTGCTGCGGTCAGGAGCTATGGCTACACCTTC